The next 8 T cell receptor beta chains were all read from a single sample in a study of T-cell memory formation after mild COVID-19. TCRdb re-derived calls from the 5' RACE reads in MiXCR, one entry per CDR3 protein. The sample records about 320,000 distinct CDR3 sequences, over 11% being singletons. Sequencing input: PBMCs or a T cell subset sorted from them (not recorded which). The receptors were sampled from a young man who had mild COVID-19 (a few samples of this study predate the infection). Cell type and time point are not known.

Only a few counts were recorded for this clonotype. The chain is built from TRBV29-1 and TRBJ2-1, with 7 bases that match TRBD1. In germline, CDR1 is SQVTM, CDR2 ANQGSEA. V lost 5 bases, J lost 6 bases, and 10 bases stayed unmatched. This CDR3 has 14 residues. The CDR3 region is CSVRYRGEFNEQFF. The CDR3, as DNA: TGCAGCGTTCGATACAGGGGTGAATTCAATGAGCAGTTCTTC.

This rearrangement joins TRBV5-1 to TRBJ1-2; D may be TRBD1 (6 bases). V was trimmed by 3 bases and J by 0 bases, leaving 12 bases between them. Germline V gives CDR1 SGHRS, CDR2 YFSETQ. There are 15 residues in the CDR3. This CDR3 reads CASSSTGLANYGYTF. The DNA of the CDR3 is TGCGCCAGCAGCTCAACAGGGTTAGCTAACTATGGCTACACCTTC.

The CDR3 DNA is TGTGCCAGCTCCGACGACAGGCCCAATCAGCCCCAGCATTTT. This translates into CASSDDRPNQPQHF. This chain joins TRBV19 and TRBJ1-5, with D tentatively TRBD1 (6 bases). The CDR3 contains 14 residues. CDR1 and CDR2 (germline): LNHDA, SQIVND (reference sequence). V lost 9 bases and J lost 3, with 15 bases in between.

V gene TRBV9 combines with J gene TRBJ2-3, with D unresolved. Germline CDR1 is SGDLS and CDR2 is YYNGEE. Between the trimmed V and J ends, which lost 4 bases and 0 bases, there was a span of 15 bases. This CDR3 has 16 amino acids. The CDR3 coding sequence is TGTGCCAGCAGCTTTATCCCGTCCCATAGCACAGATACGCAGTATTTT. It translates to CASSFIPSHSTDTQYF. The full variable domain, in which reference TRBV9 and TRBJ2-3 provide the parts outside the CDR3, is DSGVTQTPKHLITATGQRVTLRCSPRSGDLSVYWYQQSLDQGLQFLIQYYNGEERAKGNILERFSAQQFPDLHSELNLSSLELGDSALYFCASSFIPSHSTDTQYFGPGTRLTVL.

This clonotype was counted many times. The chain is built from TRBV9 and TRBJ1-6; D is unresolved. Germline-derived CDR1 and CDR2 are SGDLS and YYNGEE. Trimming removed 4 bases at V and 8 bases at J, with 4 bases between. CDR3 length equals 11 residues. CDR3 sequence reads: CASSNDSPLHF. The CDR3 DNA sequence: TGTGCCAGCAGCAACGATTCACCCCTCCACTTT.

Only a few counts were recorded for this clonotype. The CDR3 bases are TGCGCCAGCAGATCGACTCCATCCGGGGAGCTGTTTTTT. Translated, it gives CASRSTPSGELFF. The chain recombines TRBV5-1 with TRBJ2-2; D is ambiguous. The CDR3 has 13 residues. V dropped 5 bases and J dropped 6 bases, with 11 bases sitting between them. Germline CDR1 reads SGHRS; CDR2 reads YFSETQ. Drawing the rest from reference TRBV5-1 and TRBJ2-2, the complete variable domain is KAGVTQTPRYLIKTRGQQVTLSCSPISGHRSVSWYQQTPGQGLQFLFEYFSETQRNKGNFPGRFSGRQFSNSRSEMNVSTLELGDSALYLCASRSTPSGELFFGEGSRLTVL.

The rearrangement links TRBV12-3 or TRBV12-4 to TRBJ2-3; D may be TRBD2 (6 bases). The CDR3 extends over 16 amino acids. Trimming removed 3 bases at V and 1 base at J, with 14 bases between. The DNA of the CDR3 is TGTGCCAGCAGTTTCCGACTAGACTTCGGCACAGATACGCAGTATTTT. This sequence encodes CASSFRLDFGTDTQYF.

The V and J genes are TRBV7-2 and TRBJ2-1, with D uncertain. Germline assignment: CDR1 SGHTA and CDR2 FQGNSA. V lost 5 bases, J lost 12 bases, and 14 bases lay in between. The CDR3 is 12 amino acids. CDR3 sequence (DNA): TGTGCCAGCAGCGACCCAGGCGGTGGGCAGTTCTTC. Translation: CASSDPGGGQFF.